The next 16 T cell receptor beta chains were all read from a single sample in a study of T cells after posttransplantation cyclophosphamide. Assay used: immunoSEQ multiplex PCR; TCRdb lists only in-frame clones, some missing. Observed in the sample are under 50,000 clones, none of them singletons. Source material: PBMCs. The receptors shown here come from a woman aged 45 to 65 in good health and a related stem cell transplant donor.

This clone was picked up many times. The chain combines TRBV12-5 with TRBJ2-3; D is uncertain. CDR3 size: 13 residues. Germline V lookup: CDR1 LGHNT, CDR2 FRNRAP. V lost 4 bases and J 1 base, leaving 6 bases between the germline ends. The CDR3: CASGSSGTDTQYF. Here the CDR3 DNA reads TGTGCTAGTGGTTCCTCGGGCACAGATACGCAGTATTTT.

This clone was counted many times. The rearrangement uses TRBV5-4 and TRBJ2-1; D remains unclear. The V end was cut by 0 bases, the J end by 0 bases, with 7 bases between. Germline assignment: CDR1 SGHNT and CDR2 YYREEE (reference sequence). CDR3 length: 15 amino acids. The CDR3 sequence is CASSLEGDSYNEQFF. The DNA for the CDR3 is TGTGCCAGCAGCTTGGAAGGAGACTCCTACAATGAGCAGTTCTTC.

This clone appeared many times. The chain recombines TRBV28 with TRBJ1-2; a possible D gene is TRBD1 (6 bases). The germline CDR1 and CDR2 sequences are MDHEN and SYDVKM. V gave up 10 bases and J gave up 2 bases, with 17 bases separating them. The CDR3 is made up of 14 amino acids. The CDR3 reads CATTGSTQNYGYTF. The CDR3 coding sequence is TGTGCCACAACAGGGAGCACCCAGAACTATGGCTACACCTTC.

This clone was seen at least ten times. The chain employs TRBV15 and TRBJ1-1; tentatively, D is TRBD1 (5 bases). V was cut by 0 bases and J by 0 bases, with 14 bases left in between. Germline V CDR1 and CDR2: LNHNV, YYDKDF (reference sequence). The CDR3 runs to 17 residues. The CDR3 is CATSRDGADILNTEAFF. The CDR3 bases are TGTGCCACCAGCAGAGATGGGGCGGACATCTTGAACACTGAAGCTTTCTTT.

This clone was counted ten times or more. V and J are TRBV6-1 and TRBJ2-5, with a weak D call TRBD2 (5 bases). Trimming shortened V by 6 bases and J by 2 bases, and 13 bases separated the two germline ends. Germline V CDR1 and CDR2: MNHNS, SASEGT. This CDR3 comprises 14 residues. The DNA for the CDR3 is TGTGCCAGCAGAGACCGGACTTCTCAAGAGACCCAGTACTTC. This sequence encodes CASRDRTSQETQYF.

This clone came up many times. CDR3 sequence (DNA): TGCGCCAGCAGCTTAGGGGGCGGAGGCCCCTACGAGCAGTACTTC. It codes for CASSLGGGGPYEQYF. The chain joins TRBV5-1 to TRBJ2-7, with TRBD1 identical over 7 bases. This CDR3 is 15 amino acids long. Germline trimming cut 2 bases from V and 2 bases from J; bases unmatched to any gene: 7. The germline CDR1 and CDR2 sequences are SGHRS and YFSETQ.

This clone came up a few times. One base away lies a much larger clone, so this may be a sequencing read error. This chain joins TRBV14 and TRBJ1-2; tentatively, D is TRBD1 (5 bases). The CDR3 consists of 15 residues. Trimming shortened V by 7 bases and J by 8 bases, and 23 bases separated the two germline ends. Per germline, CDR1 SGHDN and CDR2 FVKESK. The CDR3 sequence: CASTPLQGLRRGYTF. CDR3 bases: TGTGCCAGCACCCCCCTTCAGGGTTTGCGCCGCGGCTACACCTTC.

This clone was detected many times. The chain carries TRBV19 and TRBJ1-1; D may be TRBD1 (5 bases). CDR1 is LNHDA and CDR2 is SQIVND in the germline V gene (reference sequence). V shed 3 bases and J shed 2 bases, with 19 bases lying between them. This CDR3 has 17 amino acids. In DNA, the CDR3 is TGTGCCAGTAGTATCCAGGTGTTCGGGACTACTAACACTGAAGCTTTCTTT. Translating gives CASSIQVFGTTNTEAFF.

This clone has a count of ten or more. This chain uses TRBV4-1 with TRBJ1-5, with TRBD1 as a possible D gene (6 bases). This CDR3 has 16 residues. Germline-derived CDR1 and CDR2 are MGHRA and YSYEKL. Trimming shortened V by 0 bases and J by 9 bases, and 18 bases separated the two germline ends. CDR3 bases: TGCGCCAGCAGCCAAGATCGTACAGGGTCGGTTCTGCCCCAGCATTTT. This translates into CASSQDRTGSVLPQHF.

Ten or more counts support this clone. In DNA, the CDR3 is TGTGCCAGCAGTTACTCGGCTGAGACCCAGTACTTC. Translating it yields CASSYSAETQYF. The chain is built from TRBV6-6 and TRBJ2-5; D not certain. V was pared by 0 bases and J by 5 bases, with 4 bases between. The CDR3 is made up of 12 amino acids. The V gene's germline CDR1 is MNHNY and CDR2 SVGAGI (reference sequence).

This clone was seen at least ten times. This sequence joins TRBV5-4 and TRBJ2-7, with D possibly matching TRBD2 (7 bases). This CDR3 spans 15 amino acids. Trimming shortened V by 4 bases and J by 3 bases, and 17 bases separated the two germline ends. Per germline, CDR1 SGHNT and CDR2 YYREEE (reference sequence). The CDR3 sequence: CASSPRGGEFYEQYF. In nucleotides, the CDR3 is TGTGCCAGCAGCCCTAGGGGGGGGGAATTCTACGAGCAGTACTTC.

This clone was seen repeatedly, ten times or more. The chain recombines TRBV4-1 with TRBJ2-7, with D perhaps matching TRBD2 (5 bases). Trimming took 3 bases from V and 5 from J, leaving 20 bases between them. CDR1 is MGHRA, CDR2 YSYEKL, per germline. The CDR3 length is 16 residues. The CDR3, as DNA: TGCGCCAGCAGCCACGCAGAGACCCGCGGACTTAACGAGCAGTACTTC. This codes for CASSHAETRGLNEQYF.

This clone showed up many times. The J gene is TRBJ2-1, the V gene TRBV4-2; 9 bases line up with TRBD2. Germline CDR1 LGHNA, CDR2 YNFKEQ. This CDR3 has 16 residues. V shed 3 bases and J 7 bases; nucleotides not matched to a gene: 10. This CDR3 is CASSHLLAGLGNEQFF. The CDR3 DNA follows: TGTGCCAGCAGCCACCTCCTAGCGGGGCTGGGGAATGAGCAGTTCTTC.

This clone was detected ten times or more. The CDR3 loop is CASSEGRVSGANVLTF. The CDR3 nucleotides are TGTGCCAGCAGTGAAGGACGGGTCTCTGGGGCCAACGTCCTGACTTTC. The chain combines TRBV6-1 with TRBJ2-6, with unresolved D. The germline V gene has CDR1 MNHNS and CDR2 SASEGT. The ends were cut back, 1 base at V and 0 bases at J, with 7 bases in the middle. The length of the CDR3 is 16 residues.

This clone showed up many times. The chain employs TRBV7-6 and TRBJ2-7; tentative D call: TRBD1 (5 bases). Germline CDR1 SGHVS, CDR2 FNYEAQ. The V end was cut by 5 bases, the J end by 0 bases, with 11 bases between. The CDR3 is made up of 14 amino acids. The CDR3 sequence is CASSAIRDSYEQYF. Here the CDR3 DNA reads TGTGCCAGCAGCGCAATCAGGGACTCCTACGAGCAGTACTTC.

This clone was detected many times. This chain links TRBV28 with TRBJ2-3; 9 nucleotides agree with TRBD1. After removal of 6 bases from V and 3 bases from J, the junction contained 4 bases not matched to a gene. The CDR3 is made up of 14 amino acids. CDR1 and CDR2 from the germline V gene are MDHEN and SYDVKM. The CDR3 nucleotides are TGTGCCAGCAGACGGACAGGGGAGACAGATACGCAGTATTTT. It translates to CASRRTGETDTQYF.